This T cell receptor (beta chain) was captured by sequencing in a study of blood T cells in healthy people across ages (dated by TCRdb to about 2015). The study in broad terms: In model experiments, template switching captured about one uniquely barcoded TCR beta cDNA molecule for every two T cells. The study measured age-related changes in TCR beta repertoire diversity using deep sequencing normalized with unique cDNA molecular identifiers. Donors were grouped into four age groups: young (average about 15 years), middle-aged (39), aged (about 60) and long-lived (about 82). To avoid experimental bias, donors of different ages were randomly spread across the sequencing lanes. Two additional independent replicas of 1 million unique cDNA reads from the same blood draw were analyzed for two donors (one aged 18 to 29 and one aged 80 or older).

This clonotype was observed a few times. The specificity of this receptor is unknown. No base quality information exists; no much larger clone differs at one position. What the authors observed across the whole study: Compared with the aged group, more naive CD4+ T cells, fewer expanded clones and increased TCR diversity were shown by the long-lived group, suggesting age selection. Estimates of total diversity based on one million sequenced T cells were considered lower bounds and underestimates. Bulk unsorted PBMC profiling prevented conclusive comparison of naive and antigen-experienced compartments. As age increased, observed TCR beta diversity per million T cells dropped in a roughly linear way, and a significant reduction was already evident by age about 40. Because the CMV infection status of the donors was unknown, age-related changes in expanded clonotypes may potentially have been confounded. A strong correlation was found between observed TCR beta diversity and the percentage of naive T cells measured by flow cytometry.

The germline V gene (reference sequence) gives CDR1 as DFQATT and CDR2 as SNEGSKA. The CDR3 holds 11 amino acids from the cysteine to the phenylalanine. Only the CDR3 region is kept as DNA, spanning 33 bases read in frame from base 1. At the junction V is shortened by 6 bases and J by 11 bases, with 16 bases in between. The library was obtained by 5' RACE. The sequencer listed for this sample is Illumina HiSeq 2500. A second PCR of roughly 6 to 11 cycles was run with a J-beta primer mix and a sample-barcoded 5' primer. A template-switch 5' adaptor carrying 12 random nucleotides introduced a unique molecular identifier onto each TCR beta cDNA molecule. Each sample yielded at least 2.5 million CDR3-containing paired-end reads. First-strand cDNA was synthesized from all RNA with the Mint cDNA synthesis kit, primed by a TRBC-specific oligonucleotide. Following uracil-DNA glycosylase treatment, all cDNA underwent a first 18-cycle PCR with the universal primers M1SS and BC2_uni_R. For the original study's pipeline: Each sample was normalized by randomly selecting 1 million high-quality reads, each carrying a distinct molecular identifier. Reads sharing molecular identifiers were discarded rather than binned into consensus sequences. MiTCR, run with a Q25 quality threshold and the strictest error-elimination algorithm, handled CDR3 identification, clonotype clustering and error correction. A nonparametric unseen species model with Euler transformation was used to estimate lower-bound total TCR beta diversity. TCRdb handled the public reads itself, with Q25 trimming in fastp and clone calling in MiXCR, and kept productive beta chains. CDR3 protein sequences are deduplicated, and each keeps its most common genes and DNA. The V and J calls and clone size come from TCRdb's table, not from the authors' own analysis. In this sample the table shows 1.5 million to 2 million distinct CDR3 sequences, 28% of which occur a single time. The top ten clones comprise around 7.7% of the sample.

The donors were roughly 38 Caucasian individuals from Russia, aged roughly 6 to 90 years, who were systemically healthy. Each donor gave about 9.7 milliliters of peripheral blood, drawn into EDTA-treated Vacutainer tubes. PBMCs were isolated by Ficoll-Paque density-gradient centrifugation, with at least 7 million obtained per sample. Total RNA, at least 6 micrograms per sample, was extracted from PBMCs with Trizol reagent. Naive CD45RAhigh/CD27high T cell percentages were measured by flow cytometry on a PBMC aliquot from every donor. This chain is built from TRBV20-1 and TRBJ1-1; the D segment cannot be called with confidence. Sequenced: blood. The receptor's source is a woman aged 25-40 years in good health. The sequenced DNA: TGCAGTGCCCGGGTGGAGGGAAAGGCTTTCTTT. Its translation is CSARVEGKAFF.